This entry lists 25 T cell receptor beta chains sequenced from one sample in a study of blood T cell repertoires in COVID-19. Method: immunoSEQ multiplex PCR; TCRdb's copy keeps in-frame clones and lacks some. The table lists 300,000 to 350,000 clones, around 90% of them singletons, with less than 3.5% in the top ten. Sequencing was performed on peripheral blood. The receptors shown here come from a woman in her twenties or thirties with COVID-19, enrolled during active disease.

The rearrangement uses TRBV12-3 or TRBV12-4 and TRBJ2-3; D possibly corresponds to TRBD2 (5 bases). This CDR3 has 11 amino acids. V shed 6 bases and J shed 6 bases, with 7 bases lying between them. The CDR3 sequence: CASRTGDTQYF. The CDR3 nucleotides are TGTGCCAGCAGGACGGGGGATACGCAGTATTTT.

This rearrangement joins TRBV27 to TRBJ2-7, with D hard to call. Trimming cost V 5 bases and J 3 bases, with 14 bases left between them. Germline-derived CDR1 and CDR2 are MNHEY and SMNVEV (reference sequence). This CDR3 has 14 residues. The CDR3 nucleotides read TGTGCCAGCAGTCCTTTGGGCAGAAACTACGAGCAGTACTTC. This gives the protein CASSPLGRNYEQYF.

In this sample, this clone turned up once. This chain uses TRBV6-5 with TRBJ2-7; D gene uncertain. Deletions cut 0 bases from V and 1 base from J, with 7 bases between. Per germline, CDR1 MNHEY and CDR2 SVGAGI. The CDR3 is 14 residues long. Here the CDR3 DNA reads TGTGCCAGCAGTTACTCCCGCAGTTCCTACGAGCAGTACTTC. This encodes CASSYSRSSYEQYF.

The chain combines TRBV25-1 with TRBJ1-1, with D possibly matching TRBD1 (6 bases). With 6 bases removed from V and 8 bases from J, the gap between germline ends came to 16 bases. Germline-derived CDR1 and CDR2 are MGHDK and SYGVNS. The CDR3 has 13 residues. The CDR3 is CASRRGGGLEAFF. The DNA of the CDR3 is TGTGCCAGCAGGAGAGGGGGGGGGCTCGAAGCTTTCTTT.

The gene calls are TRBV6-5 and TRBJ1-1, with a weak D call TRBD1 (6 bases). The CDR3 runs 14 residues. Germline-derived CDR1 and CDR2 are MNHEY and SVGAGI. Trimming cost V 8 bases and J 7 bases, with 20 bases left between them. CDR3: CASRGGLRRGEAFF. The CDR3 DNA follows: TGTGCCAGCCGGGGGGGGCTGAGGCGGGGTGAAGCTTTCTTT.

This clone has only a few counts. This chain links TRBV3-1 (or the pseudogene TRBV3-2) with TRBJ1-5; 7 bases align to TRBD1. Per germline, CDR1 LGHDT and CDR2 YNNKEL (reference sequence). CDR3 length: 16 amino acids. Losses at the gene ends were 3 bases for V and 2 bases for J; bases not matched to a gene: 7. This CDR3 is CASSQTGKGGNQPQHF. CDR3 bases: TGTGCCAGCAGCCAGACAGGGAAGGGGGGCAATCAGCCCCAGCATTTT.

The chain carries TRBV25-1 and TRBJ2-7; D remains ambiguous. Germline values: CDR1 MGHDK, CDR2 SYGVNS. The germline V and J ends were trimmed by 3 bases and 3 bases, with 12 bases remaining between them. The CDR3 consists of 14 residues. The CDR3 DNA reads TGTGCCAGCAGTGACCATTCTCCGGGCTACGAGCAGTACTTC. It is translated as CASSDHSPGYEQYF.

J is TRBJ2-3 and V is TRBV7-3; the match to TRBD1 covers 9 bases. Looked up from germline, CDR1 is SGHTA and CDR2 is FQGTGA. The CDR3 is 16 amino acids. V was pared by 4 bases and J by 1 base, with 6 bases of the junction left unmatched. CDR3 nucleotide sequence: TGTGCCAGCAGCTCCCACAGGGGGCTTGGCACAGATACGCAGTATTTT. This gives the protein CASSSHRGLGTDTQYF.

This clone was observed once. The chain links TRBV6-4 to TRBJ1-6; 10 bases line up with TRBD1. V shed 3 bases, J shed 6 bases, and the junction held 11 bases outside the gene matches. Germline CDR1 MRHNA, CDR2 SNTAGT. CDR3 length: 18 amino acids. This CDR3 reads CASSELLGTGVGNSPLHF. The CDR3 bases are TGTGCCAGCAGTGAACTTCTCGGGACAGGGGTGGGTAATTCACCCCTCCACTTT.

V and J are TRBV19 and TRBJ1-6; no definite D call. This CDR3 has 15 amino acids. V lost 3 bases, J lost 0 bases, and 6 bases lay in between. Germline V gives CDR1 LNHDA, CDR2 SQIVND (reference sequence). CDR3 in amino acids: CASSIKSSYNSPLHF. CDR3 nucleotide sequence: TGTGCCAGTAGTATCAAGAGCTCCTATAATTCACCCCTCCACTTT.

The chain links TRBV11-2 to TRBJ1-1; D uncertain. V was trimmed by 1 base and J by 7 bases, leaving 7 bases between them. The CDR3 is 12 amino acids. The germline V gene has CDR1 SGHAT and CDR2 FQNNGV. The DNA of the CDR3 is TGTGCCAGCAGCTTAGCCCGAGTTGAAGCTTTCTTT. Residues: CASSLARVEAFF.

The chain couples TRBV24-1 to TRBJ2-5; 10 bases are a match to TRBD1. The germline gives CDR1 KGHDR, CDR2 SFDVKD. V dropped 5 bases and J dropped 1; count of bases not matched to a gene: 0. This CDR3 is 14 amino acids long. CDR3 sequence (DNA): TGTGCCACCAGTGGGACAGGGGGCCAAGAGACCCAGTACTTC. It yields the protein CATSGTGGQETQYF.

The CDR3 loop reads CASSESTSESYSNQPQHF. DNA of the CDR3: TGTGCCAGCAGTGAAAGCACCTCCGAGTCCTATAGCAATCAGCCCCAGCATTTT. The rearrangement links TRBV2 to TRBJ1-5, with D unresolved. CDR3 length equals 18 residues. Trimming left V 2 bases short and J 0 bases short, with 17 bases between. The germline gives CDR1 SNHLY, CDR2 FYNNEI.

CDR3 sequence (DNA): TGTGCCAGTAGTATGGTACAGACGCAAGAGACCCAGTACTTC. It encodes CASSMVQTQETQYF. The V gene is TRBV19, the J gene TRBJ2-5, with D unclear. The ends were cut back, 3 bases at V and 2 bases at J, with 10 bases in the middle. The CDR3 spans 14 residues. Germline CDR1 and CDR2: LNHDA and SQIVND (reference sequence).

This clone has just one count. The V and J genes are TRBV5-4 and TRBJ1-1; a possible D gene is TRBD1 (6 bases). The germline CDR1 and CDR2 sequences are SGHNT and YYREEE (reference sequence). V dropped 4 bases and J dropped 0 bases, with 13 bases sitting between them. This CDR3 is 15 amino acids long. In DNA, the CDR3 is TGTGCCAGCAGCCCAAACAGGGTTATGAACACTGAAGCTTTCTTT. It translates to CASSPNRVMNTEAFF.

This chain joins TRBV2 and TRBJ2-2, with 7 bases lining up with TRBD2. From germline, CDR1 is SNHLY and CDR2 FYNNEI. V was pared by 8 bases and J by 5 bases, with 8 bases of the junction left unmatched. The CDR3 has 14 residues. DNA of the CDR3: TGTGCCAGCGAAAAGCTCGGGGGGACCGGGGAGCTGTTTTTT. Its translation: CASEKLGGTGELFF. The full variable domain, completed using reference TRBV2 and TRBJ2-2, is EPEVTQTPSHQVTQMGQEVILRCVPISNHLYFYWYRQILGQKVEFLVSFYNNEISEKSEIFDDQFSVERPDGSNFTLKIRSTKLEDSAMYFCASEKLGGTGELFFGEGSRLTVL.

As DNA, the CDR3 is TGTGCCAGCAGACCCAGATCCCGGGACAGGCTTAATGAAAAACTGTTTTTT. As protein: CASRPRSRDRLNEKLFF. The V and J genes are TRBV7-9 and TRBJ1-4, with 8 bases aligning to TRBD1. The germline V gene has CDR1 SEHNR and CDR2 FQNEAQ (reference sequence). The CDR3 contains 17 residues. The ends lost 6 bases at V and 4 bases at J; junction bases unmatched: 13.

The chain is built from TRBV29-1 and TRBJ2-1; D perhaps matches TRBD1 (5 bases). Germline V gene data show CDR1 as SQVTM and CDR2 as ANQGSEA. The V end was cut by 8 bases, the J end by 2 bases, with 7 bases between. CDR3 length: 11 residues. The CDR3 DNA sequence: TGCAGCCTGACAGCCTACAATGAGCAGTTCTTC. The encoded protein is CSLTAYNEQFF.

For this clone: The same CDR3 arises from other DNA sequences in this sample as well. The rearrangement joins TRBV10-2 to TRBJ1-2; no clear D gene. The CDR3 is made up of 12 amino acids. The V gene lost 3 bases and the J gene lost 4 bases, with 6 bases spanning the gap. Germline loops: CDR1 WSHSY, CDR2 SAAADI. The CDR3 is CASSDRSYGYTF. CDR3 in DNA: TGCGCCAGCAGTGATCGGTCCTATGGCTACACCTTC.

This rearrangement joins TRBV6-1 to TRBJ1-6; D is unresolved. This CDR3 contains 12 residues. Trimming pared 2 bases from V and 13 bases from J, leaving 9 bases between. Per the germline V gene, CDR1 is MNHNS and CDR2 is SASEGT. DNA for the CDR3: TGTGCCAGCAGTGAACTAGGAGGCCCCCTCCACTTT. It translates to CASSELGGPLHF.

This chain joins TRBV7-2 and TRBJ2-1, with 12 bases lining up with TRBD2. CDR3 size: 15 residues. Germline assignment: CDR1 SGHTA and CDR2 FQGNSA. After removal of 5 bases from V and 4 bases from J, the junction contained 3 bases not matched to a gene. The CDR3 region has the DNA TGTGCCAGCAGCCTAACTAGCGGGAGGTACAATGAGCAGTTCTTC. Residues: CASSLTSGRYNEQFF.

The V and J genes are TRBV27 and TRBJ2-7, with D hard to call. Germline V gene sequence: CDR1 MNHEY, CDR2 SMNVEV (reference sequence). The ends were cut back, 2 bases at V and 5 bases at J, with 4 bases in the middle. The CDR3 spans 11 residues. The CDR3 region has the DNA TGTGCCAGCAGTTTAGGAGACGAGCAGTACTTC. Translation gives CASSLGDEQYF.

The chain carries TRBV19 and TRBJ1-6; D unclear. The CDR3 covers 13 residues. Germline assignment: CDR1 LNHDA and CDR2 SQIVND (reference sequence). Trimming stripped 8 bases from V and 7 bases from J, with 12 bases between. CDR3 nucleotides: TGTGCCAGTGGGTCCAACGGGAATTCACCCCTCCACTTT. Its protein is CASGSNGNSPLHF.

CDR3 DNA: TGTGCCAGCACCCTGGACAGGGGCAATCAGCCCCAGCATTTT. It codes for CASTLDRGNQPQHF. V and J are TRBV2 and TRBJ1-5, with 8 bases lining up with TRBD1. With V trimmed by 7 bases and J by 2 bases, 4 bases remained unmatched. The CDR3 length is 14 residues. CDR1 and CDR2 from the germline V gene are SNHLY and FYNNEI.

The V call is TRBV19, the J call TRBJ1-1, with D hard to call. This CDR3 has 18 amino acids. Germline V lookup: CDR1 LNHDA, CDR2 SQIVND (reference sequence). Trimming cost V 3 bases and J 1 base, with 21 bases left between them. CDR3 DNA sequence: TGTGCCAGTAGTATTTTTCCTGTGCTGAGGGTGTCGAACACTGAAGCTTTCTTT. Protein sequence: CASSIFPVLRVSNTEAFF.